The clone carrying this TCR beta chain was detected only a few times. Sequencing used immunoSEQ multiplex PCR; TCRdb keeps in-frame clones, though not all of them. The sample contains about 190,000 clones, around 79% of which appear only once. This sample is part of a study of blood T cell repertoires in COVID-19. There are 13 residues in the CDR3. Trimming removed 3 bases from V and 12 bases from J; junction bases left unmatched: 14. Germline CDR1 and CDR2: DFQATT and SNEGSKA (reference sequence). The rearrangement links TRBV20-1 to TRBJ2-7, with TRBD1 identical over 7 bases. This receptor was identified in a woman in her 70s with acute or convalescent COVID-19. What was sequenced was peripheral blood. The CDR3 spells CSASGLPGQGVYF. CDR3 DNA sequence: TGCAGTGCTAGTGGACTCCCTGGGCAGGGGGTGTACTTC.